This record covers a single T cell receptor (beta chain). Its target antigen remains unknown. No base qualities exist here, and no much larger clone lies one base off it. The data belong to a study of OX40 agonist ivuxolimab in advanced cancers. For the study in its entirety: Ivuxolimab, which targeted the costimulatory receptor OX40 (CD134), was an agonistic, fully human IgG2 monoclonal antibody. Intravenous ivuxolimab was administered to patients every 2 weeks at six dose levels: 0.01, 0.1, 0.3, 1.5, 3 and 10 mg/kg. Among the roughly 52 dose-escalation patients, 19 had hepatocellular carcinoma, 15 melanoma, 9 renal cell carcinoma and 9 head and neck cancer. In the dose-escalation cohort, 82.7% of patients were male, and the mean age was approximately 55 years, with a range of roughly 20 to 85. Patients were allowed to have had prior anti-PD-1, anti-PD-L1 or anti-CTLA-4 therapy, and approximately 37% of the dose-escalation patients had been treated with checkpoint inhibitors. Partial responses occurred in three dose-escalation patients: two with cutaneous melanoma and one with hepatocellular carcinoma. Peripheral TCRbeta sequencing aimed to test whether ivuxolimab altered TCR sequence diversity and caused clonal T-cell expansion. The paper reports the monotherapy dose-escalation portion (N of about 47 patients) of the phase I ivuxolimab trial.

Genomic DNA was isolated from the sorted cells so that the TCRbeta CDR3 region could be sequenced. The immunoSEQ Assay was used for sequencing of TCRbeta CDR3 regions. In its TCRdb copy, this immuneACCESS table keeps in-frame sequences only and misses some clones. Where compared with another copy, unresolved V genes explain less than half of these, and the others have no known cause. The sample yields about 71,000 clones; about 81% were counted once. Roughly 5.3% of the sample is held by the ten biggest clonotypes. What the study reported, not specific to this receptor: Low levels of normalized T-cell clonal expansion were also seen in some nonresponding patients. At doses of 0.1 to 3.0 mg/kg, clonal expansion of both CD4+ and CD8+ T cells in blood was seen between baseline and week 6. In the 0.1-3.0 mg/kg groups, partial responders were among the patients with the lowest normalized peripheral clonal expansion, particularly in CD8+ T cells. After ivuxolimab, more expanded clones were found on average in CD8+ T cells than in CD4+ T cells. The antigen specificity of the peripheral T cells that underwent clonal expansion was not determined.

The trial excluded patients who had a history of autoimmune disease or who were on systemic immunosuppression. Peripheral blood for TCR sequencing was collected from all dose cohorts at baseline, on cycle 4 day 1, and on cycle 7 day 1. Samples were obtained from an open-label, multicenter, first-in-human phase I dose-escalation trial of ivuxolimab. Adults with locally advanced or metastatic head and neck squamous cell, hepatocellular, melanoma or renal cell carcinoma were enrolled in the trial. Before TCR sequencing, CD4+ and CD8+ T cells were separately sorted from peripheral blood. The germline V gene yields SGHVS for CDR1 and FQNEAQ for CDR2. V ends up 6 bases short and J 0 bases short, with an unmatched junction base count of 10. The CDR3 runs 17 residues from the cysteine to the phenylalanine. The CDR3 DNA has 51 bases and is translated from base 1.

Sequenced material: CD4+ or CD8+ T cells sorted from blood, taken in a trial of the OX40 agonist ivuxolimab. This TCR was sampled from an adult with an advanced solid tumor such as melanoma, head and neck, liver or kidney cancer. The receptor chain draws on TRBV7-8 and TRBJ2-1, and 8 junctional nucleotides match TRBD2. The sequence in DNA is TGTGCCAGCAGTAACCTCCAAGGGACTAGCTCCTACAATGAGCAGTTCTTC. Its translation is CASSNLQGTSSYNEQFF.